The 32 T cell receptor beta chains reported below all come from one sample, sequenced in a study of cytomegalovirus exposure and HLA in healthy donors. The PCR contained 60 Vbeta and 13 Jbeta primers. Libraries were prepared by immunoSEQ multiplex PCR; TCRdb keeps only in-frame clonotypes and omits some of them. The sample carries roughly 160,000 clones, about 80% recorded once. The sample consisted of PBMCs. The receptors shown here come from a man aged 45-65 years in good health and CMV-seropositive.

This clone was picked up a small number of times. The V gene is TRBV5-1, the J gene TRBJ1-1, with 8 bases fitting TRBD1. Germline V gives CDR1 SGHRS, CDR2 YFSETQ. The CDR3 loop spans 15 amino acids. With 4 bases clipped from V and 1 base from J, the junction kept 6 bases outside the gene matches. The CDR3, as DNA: TGCGCCAGCAGCGTCAGGGGGCAAGGGAACACTGAAGCTTTCTTT. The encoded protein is CASSVRGQGNTEAFF.

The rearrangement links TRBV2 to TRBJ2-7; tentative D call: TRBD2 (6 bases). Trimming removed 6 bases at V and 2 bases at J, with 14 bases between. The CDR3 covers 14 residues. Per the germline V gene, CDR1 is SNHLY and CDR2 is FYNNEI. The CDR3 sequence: CASSRGDFPYEQYV. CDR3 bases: TGTGCCAGCAGCAGAGGGGACTTTCCCTACGAGCAGTACGTC.

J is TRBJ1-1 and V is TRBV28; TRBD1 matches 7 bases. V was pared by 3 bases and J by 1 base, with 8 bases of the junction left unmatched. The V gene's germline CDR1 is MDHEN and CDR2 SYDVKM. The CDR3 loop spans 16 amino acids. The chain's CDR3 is CASSFGAGGSNTEAFF. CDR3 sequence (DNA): TGTGCCAGCAGTTTCGGGGCAGGGGGTTCGAACACTGAAGCTTTCTTT.

The CDR3 nucleotides read TGTGCCAGCAGCCACGGGACAACCGATTTTAACTATGGCTACACCTTC. It codes for CASSHGTTDFNYGYTF. The chain carries TRBV5-4 and TRBJ1-2; the D gene is possibly TRBD1 (6 bases). V shed 4 bases and J shed 1 base, with 17 bases lying between them. CDR1 and CDR2 (germline): SGHNT, YYREEE (reference sequence). The CDR3 loop spans 16 amino acids.

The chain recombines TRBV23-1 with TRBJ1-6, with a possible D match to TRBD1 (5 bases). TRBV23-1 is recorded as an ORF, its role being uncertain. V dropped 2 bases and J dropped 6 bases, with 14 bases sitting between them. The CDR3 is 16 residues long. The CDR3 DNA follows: TGCGCCAGCAGTCAAGATCGCCAGGGAGGTAATTCACCCCTCCACTTT. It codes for CASSQDRQGGNSPLHF.

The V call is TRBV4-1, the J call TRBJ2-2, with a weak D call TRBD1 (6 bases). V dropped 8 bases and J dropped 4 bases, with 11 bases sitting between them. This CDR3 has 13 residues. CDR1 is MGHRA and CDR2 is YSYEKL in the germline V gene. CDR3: CASEHRVTGELFF. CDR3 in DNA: TGCGCCAGCGAACACAGGGTCACCGGGGAGCTGTTTTTT.

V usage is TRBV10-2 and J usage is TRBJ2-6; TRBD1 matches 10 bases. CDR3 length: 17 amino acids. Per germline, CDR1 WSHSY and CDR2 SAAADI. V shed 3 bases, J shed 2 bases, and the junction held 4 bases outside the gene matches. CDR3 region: CASSDGDRGPGANVLTF. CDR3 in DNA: TGCGCCAGCAGTGACGGAGACAGGGGGCCTGGGGCCAACGTCCTGACTTTC.

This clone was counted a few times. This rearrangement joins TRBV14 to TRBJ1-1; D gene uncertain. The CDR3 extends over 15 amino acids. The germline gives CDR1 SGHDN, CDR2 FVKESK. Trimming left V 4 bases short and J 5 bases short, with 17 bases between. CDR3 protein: CASSPTTGVVTEAFF. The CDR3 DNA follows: TGTGCCAGCAGCCCCACTACGGGAGTGGTGACTGAAGCTTTCTTT.

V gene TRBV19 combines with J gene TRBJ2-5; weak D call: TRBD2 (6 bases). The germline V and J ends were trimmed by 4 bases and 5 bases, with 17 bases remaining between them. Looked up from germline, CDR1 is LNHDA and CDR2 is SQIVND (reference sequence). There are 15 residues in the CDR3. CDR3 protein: CASSTRDSRTETQYF. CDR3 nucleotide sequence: TGTGCCAGTAGTACACGGGACTCCCGGACGGAGACCCAGTACTTC. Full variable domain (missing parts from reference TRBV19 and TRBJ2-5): DGGITQSPKYLFRKEGQNVTLSCEQNLNHDAMYWYRQDPGQGLRLIYYSQIVNDFQKGDIAEGYSVSREKKESFPLTVTSAQKNPTAFYLCASSTRDSRTETQYFGPGTRLLVL.

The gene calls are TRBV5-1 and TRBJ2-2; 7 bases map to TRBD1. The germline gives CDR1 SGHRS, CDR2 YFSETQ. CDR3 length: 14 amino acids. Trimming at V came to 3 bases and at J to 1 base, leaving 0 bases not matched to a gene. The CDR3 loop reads CASSWTGNTGELFF. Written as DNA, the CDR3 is TGCGCCAGCAGCTGGACAGGGAACACCGGGGAGCTGTTTTTT.

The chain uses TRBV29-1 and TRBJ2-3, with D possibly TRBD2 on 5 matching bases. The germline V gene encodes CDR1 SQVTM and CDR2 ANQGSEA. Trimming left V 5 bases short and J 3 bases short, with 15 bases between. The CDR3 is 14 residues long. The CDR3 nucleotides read TGCAGCGTTCCGTTGAGGGCTAGTACAGATACGCAGTATTTT. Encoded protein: CSVPLRASTDTQYF.

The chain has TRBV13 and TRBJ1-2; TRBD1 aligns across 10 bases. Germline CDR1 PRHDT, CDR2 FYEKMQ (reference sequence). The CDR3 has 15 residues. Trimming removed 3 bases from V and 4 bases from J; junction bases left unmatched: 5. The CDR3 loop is CASSFRDRGGYGYTF. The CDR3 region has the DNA TGTGCCAGCAGCTTCCGGGACAGGGGAGGCTATGGCTACACCTTC.

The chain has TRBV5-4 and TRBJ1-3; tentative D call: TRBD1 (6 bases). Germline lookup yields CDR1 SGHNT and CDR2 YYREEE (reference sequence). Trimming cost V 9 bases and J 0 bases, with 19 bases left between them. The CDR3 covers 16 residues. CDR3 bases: TGTGCCACCATGCTTGGGGGCGCGTACTCTGGAAACACCATATATTTT. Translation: CATMLGGAYSGNTIYF.

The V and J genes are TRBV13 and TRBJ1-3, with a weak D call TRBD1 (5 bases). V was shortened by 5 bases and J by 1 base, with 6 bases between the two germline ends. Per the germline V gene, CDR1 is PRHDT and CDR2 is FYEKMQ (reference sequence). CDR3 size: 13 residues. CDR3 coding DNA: TGTGCCAGCAGCCAGGGTTCTGGAAACACCATATATTTT. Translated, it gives CASSQGSGNTIYF.

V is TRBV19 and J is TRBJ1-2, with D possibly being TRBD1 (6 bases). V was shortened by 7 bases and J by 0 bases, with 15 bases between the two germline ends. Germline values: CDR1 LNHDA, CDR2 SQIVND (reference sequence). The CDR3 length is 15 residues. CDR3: CASTKDSQANYGYTF. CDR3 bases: TGTGCCAGTACCAAGGACAGCCAGGCTAACTATGGCTACACCTTC.

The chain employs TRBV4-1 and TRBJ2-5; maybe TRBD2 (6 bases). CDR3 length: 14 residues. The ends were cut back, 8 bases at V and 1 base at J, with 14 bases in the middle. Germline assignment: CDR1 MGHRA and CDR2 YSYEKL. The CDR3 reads CASSTGGVQETQYF. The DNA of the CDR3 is TGCGCCAGCTCCACTGGCGGGGTCCAAGAGACCCAGTACTTC.

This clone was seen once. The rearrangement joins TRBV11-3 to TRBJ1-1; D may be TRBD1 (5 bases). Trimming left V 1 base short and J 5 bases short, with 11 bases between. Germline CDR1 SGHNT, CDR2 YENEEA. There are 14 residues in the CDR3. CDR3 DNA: TGTGCCAGCAGCTTAGGGGGGGTGGGGACTGAAGCTTTCTTT. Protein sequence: CASSLGGVGTEAFF.

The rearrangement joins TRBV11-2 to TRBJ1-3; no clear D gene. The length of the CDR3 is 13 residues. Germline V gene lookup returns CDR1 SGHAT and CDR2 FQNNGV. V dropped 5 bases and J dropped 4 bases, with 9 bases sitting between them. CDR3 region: CASSLIGGNTIYF. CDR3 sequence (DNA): TGTGCCAGCAGCCTAATCGGGGGAAACACCATATATTTT.

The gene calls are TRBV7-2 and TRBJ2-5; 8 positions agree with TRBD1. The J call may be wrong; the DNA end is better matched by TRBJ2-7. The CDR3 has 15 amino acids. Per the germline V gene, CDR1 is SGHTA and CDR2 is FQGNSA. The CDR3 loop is CASSLGGTGTYEQYF. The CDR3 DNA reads TGTGCCAGCAGCTTAGGGGGGACAGGTACCTACGAGCAGTACTTC.

For the CDR3, the DNA is TGTGCCAGCAGTTACGAAGGTGCAGGGGCCACTGAAGCTTTCTTT. It specifies CASSYEGAGATEAFF. This rearrangement joins TRBV6-5 to TRBJ1-1; a possible D gene is TRBD1 (6 bases). The CDR3 contains 15 residues. Trimming removed 2 bases at V and 4 bases at J, with 14 bases between. Germline V lookup: CDR1 MNHEY, CDR2 SVGAGI.

CDR3 DNA: TGTGCCGCCAAGGAGGGGGCTCACTATAATTCACCCCTCCACTTT. Protein sequence: CAAKEGAHYNSPLHF. The chain recombines TRBV19 with TRBJ1-6; 7 nucleotides agree with TRBD1. V gave up 11 bases and J gave up 3 bases; unmatched junction bases: 10. Germline V lookup: CDR1 LNHDA, CDR2 SQIVND (reference sequence). The CDR3 runs to 15 residues.

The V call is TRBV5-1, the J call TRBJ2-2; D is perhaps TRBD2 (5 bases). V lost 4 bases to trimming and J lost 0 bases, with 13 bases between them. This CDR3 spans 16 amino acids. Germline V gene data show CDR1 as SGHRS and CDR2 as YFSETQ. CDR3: CASSVRAQTNTGELFF. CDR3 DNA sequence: TGCGCCAGCAGCGTGAGGGCCCAAACGAACACCGGGGAGCTGTTTTTT.

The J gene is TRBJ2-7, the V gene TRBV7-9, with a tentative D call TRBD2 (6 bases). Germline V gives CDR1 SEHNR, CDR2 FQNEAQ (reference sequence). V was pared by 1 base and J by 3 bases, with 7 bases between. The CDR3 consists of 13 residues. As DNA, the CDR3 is TGTGCCAGCAGCTTAGACGGGAGCTACGAGCAGTACGTC. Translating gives CASSLDGSYEQYV.

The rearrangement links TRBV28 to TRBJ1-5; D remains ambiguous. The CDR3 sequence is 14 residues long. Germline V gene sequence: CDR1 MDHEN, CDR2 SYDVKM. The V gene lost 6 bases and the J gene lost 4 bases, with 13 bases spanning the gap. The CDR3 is CASSSLSPNQPQHF. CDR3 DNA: TGTGCCAGCAGCTCTTTGAGCCCTAATCAGCCCCAGCATTTT.

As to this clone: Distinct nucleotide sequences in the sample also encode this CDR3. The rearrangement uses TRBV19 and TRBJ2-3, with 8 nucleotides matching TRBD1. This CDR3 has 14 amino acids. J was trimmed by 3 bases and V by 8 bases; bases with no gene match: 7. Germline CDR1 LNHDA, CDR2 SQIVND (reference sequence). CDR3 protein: CASFDRGRTDTQYF. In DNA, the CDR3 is TGTGCCAGTTTCGACAGGGGACGGACAGATACGCAGTATTTT.

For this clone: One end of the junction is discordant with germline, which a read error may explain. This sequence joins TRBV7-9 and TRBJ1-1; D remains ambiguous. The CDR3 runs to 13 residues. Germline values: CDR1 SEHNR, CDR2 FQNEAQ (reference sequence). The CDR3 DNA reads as TGTTCCAGCAGCCCCGCGGTGTGGACTGAAGCTTTCTTT. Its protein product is CSSSPAVWTEAFF. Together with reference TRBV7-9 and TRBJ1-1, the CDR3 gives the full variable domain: DTGVSQNPRHKITKRGQNVTFRCDPISEHNRLYWYRQTLGQGPEFLTYFQNEAQLEKSRLLSDRFSAERPKGSFSTLEIQRTEQGDSAMYLCSSSPAVWTEAFFGQGTRLTVV.

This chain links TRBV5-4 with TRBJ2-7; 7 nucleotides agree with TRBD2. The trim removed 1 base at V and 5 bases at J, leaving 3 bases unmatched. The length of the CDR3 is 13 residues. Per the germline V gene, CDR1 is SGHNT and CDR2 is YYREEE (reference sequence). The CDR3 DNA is TGTGCCAGCAGCTTGCGGGGGGAGAACGAGCAGTACTTC. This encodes CASSLRGENEQYF.

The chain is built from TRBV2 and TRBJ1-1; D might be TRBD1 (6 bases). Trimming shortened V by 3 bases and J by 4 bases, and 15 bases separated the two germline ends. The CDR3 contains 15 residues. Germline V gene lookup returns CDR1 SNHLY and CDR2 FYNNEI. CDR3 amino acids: CASSDASGDITEAFF. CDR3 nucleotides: TGTGCCAGCAGTGACGCGTCAGGGGATATCACTGAAGCTTTCTTT.

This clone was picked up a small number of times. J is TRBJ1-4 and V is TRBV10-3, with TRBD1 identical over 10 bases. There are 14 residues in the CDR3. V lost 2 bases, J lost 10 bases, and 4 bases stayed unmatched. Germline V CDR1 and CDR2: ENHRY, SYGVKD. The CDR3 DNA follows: TGTGCCATCAGTGAGGGGACAGGGGCTGGAAAACTGTTTTTT. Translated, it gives CAISEGTGAGKLFF.

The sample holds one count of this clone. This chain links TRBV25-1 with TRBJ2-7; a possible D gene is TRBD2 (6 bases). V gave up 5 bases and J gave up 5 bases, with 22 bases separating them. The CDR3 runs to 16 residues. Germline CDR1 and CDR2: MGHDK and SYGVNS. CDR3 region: CASSSRDGPHRNEQYV. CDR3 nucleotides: TGTGCCAGCAGTTCGCGGGACGGCCCCCACAGGAACGAGCAGTACGTC.

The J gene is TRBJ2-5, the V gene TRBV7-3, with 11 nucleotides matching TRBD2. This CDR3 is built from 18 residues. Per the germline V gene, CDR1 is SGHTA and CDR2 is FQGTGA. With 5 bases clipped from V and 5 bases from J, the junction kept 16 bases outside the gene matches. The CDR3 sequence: CASSPKGPSGGPWETQYF. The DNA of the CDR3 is TGTGCCAGCAGCCCGAAGGGGCCTAGCGGGGGGCCGTGGGAGACCCAGTACTTC. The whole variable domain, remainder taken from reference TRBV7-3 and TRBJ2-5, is GAGVSQTPSNKVTEKGKYVELRCDPISGHTALYWYRQSLGQGPEFLIYFQGTGAADDSGLPNDRFFAVRPEGSVSTLKIQRTERGDSAVYLCASSPKGPSGGPWETQYFGPGTRLLVL.

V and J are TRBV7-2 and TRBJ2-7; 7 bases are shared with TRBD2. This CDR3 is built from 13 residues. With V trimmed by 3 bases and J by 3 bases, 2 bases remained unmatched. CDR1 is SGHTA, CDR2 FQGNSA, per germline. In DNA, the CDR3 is TGTGCCAGCAGCTTCGAGCGGGACTACGAGCAGTACTTC. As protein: CASSFERDYEQYF.